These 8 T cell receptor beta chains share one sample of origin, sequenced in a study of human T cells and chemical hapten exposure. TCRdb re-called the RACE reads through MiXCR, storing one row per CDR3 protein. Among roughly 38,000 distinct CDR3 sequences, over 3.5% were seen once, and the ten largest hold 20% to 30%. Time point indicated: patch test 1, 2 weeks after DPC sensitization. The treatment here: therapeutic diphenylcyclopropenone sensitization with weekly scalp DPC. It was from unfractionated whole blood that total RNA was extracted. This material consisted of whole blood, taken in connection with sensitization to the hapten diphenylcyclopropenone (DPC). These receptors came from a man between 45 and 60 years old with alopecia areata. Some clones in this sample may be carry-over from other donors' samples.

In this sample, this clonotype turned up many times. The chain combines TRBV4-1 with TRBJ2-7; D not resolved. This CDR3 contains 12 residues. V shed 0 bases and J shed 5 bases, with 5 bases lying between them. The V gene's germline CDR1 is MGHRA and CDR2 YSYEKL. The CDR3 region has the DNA TGCGCCAGCAGCCAAGAAGGGAACGAGCAGTACTTC. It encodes CASSQEGNEQYF.

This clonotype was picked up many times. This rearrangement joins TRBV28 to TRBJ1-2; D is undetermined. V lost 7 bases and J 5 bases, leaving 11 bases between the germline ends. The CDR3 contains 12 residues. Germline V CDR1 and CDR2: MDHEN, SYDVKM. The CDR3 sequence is CASNGIGYGYTF. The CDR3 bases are TGTGCCAGCAACGGGATCGGGTATGGCTACACCTTC.

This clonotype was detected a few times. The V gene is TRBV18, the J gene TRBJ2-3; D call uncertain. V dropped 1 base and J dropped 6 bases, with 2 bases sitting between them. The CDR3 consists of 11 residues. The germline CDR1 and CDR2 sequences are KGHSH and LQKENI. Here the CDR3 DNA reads TGTGCCAGCTCACCACGGGATACGCAGTATTTT. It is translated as CASSPRDTQYF.

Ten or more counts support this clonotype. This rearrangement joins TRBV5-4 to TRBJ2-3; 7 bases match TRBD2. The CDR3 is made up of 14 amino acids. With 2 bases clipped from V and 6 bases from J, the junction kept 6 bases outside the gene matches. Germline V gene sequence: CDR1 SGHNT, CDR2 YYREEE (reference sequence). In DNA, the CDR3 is TGTGCCAGCAGCTTTGGGAGGGCCCCCGATACGCAGTATTTT. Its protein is CASSFGRAPDTQYF.

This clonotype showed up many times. CDR3: CASSPGPEKLFF. The CDR3 nucleotides are TGTGCCAGCAGTCCGGGGCCTGAAAAACTGTTTTTT. The chain links TRBV12-3 or TRBV12-4 to TRBJ1-4, with D perhaps matching TRBD1 (5 bases). This CDR3 region has 12 residues. V lost 5 bases to trimming and J lost 7 bases, with 8 bases between them.

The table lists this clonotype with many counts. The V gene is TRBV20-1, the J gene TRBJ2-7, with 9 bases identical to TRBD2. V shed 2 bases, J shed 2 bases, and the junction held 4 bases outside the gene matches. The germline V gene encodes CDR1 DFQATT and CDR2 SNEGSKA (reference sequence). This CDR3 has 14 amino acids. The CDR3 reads CSARFAGGTYEQYF. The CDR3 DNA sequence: TGCAGTGCTAGATTTGCGGGAGGGACCTACGAGCAGTACTTC.

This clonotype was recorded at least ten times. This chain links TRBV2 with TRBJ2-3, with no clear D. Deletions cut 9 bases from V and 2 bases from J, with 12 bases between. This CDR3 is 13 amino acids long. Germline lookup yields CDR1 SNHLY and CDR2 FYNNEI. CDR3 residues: CASKWGSTDTQYF. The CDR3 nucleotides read TGTGCCAGTAAATGGGGATCCACAGATACGCAGTATTTT.

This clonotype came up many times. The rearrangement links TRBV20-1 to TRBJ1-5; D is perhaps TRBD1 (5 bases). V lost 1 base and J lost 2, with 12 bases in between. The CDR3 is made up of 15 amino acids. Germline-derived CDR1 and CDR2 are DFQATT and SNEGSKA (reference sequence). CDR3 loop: CSARVPGTGNQPQHF. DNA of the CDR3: TGCAGTGCTAGAGTGCCCGGGACGGGCAATCAGCCCCAGCATTTT.